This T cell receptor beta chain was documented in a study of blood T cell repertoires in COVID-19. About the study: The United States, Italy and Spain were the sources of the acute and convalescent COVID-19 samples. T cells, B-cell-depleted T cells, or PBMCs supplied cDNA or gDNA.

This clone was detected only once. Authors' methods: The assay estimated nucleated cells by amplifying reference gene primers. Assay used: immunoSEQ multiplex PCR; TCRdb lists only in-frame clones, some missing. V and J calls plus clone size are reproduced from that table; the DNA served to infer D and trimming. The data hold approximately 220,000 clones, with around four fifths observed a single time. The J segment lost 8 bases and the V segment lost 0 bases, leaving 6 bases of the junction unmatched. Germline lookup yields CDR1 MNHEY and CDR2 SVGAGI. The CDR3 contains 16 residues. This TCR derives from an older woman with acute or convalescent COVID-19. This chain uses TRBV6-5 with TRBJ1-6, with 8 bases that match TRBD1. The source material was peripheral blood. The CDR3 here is CASSYSWGQEDSPLHF. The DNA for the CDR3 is TGTGCCAGCAGTTACTCGTGGGGACAGGAGGATTCACCCCTCCACTTT.